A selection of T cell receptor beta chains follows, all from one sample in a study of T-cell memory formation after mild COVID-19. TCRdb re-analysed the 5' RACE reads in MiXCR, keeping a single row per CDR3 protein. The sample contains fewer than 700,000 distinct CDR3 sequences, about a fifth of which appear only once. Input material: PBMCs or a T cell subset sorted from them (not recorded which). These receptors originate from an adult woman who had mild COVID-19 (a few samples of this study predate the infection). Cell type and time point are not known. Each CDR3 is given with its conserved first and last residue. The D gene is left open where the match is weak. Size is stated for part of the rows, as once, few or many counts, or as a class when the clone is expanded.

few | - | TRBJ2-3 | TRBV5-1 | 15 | CASNVAAPSTDTQYF | TGCGCCAGCAACGTGGCAGCCCCTAGCACAGATACGCAGTATTTT
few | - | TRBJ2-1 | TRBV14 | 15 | CASSQVLQSYNEQFF | TGTGCCAGCAGCCAAGTTTTACAGTCCTACAATGAGCAGTTCTTC
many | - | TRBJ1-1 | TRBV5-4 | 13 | CASSPTSYTEAFF | TGTGCCAGCAGTCCGACCAGTTACACTGAAGCTTTCTTT
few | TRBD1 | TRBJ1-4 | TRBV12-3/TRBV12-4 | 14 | CASSWDSSNEKLFF | TGTGCCAGCAGTTGGGACAGTAGTAATGAAAAACTGTTTTTT
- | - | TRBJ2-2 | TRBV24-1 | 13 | CATSVSGLGELFF | TGTGCCACCAGTGTTTCAGGGTTGGGGGAGCTGTTTTTT
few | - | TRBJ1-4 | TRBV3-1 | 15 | CASSPLQGEGEKLFF | TGTGCCAGCAGCCCACTACAGGGTGAAGGCGAAAAACTGTTTTTT
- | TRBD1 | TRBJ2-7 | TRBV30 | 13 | CAWTRGLKYEQYF | TGTGCCTGGACCAGGGGGCTAAAGTACGAGCAGTACTTC
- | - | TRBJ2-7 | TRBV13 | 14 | CASSGRDGTYEQYF | TGTGCCAGCAGCGGCCGGGACGGCACCTACGAGCAGTACTTC
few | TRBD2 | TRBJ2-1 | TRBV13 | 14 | CASTTGLSYNEQFF | TGTGCCAGCACCACGGGACTAAGCTACAATGAGCAGTTCTTC
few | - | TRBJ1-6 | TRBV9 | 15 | CASSVVSSVNSPLHF | TGTGCCAGCAGCGTAGTTTCGTCAGTGAATTCACCCCTCCACTTT
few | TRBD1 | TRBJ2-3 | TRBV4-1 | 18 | CASSQDWDREMSTDTQYF | TGCGCCAGCAGCCAAGATTGGGACAGGGAGATGAGCACAGATACGCAGTATTTT
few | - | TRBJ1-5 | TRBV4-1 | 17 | CASSQVYRGGGNQPQHF | TGCGCCAGCAGCCAAGTTTATCGGGGAGGGGGCAATCAGCCCCAGCATTTT
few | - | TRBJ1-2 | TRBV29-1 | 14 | CSVAEQSTRDGYTF | TGCAGCGTTGCCGAACAAAGCACTCGGGATGGCTACACCTTC
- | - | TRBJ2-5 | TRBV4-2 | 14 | CASSQVTLQETQYF | TGTGCCAGCAGCCAAGTAACTTTACAAGAGACCCAGTACTTC
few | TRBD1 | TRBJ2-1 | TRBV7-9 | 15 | CASSLGRQGVYEQFF | TGTGCCAGCAGCTTAGGGCGACAGGGGGTCTATGAGCAGTTCTTC
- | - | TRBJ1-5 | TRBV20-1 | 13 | CSARDPRNQPQHF | TGCAGTGCTAGAGATCCGAGGAATCAGCCCCAGCATTTT
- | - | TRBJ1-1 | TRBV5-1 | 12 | CASSPGGTQAFF | TGCGCCAGCAGCCCAGGCGGGACTCAAGCTTTCTTT
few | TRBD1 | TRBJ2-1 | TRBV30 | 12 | CAWNYATGEEFF | TGTGCCTGGAACTACGCAACAGGGGAAGAGTTCTTC
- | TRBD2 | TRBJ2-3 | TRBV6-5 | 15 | CASRVAGGPSDTQYF | TGTGCCAGCAGAGTAGCGGGGGGGCCAAGTGATACGCAGTATTTT
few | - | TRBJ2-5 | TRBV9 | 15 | CASSVVPGDQETQYF | TGTGCCAGCAGCGTAGTCCCGGGGGACCAAGAGACCCAGTACTTC
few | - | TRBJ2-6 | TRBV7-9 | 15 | CASSMLASGANVLTF | TGTGCCAGCAGCATGCTGGCGTCTGGGGCCAACGTCCTGACTTTC
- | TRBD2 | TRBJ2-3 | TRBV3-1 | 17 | CASSQEALAGATDTQYF | TGTGCCAGCAGCCAAGAAGCTCTAGCGGGAGCCACAGATACGCAGTATTTT